This entry is about one TCR beta chain. The target of this receptor is not known. There are no base qualities to consult, and no much larger clone falls within one base. The source of the sample is a study of memory CD4+ T cells and cytomegalovirus serostatus (dated by TCRdb to the late 2010s). Background on the whole study: The cohort comprised roughly 35 healthy Belgian adults, 9 CMV seropositive and roughly 24 CMV seronegative. CD4+ memory TCRbeta repertoires of a Belgian cohort with known cytomegalovirus serostatus were sequenced in order to replicate a published TCR-based CMV serostatus classifier.

The paper as a whole reports these results and caveats: The results were read as suggesting that the CMV-associated TCR signature is, for the most part, present in the CD4+ memory repertoire. Among the 160 or so previously reported CMV-associated TCRbeta sequences, some 62 showed up in the CD4+ memory repertoires, with each one found in between one and five individuals. For predicting CMV serostatus, the median bootstrapped AUC was about 0.96 using the original framework and roughly 0.91 using a US-trained random forest. Only CD4+CD45RO+ memory cells were sequenced, unlike the original study, which covered naive and memory CD4+ and CD8+ populations. On the Belgian cohort, the classifier built on the original framework reached a median bootstrapped AUC of roughly 0.94, with a 95% CI of 0.76-1.00.

Genomic DNA was extracted from sorted cells with the Quick-DNA Microprep Kit. TCRbeta DNA was amplified with the immunoSEQ hsTCRbeta kit following the manufacturer's protocol. TCRbeta libraries were sequenced on an Illumina MiSeq instrument. In the authors' own workflow: Removing out-of-frame sequences left about 2,300,000 distinct TCRbeta sequences, an average of roughly 68,000 per individual. Each individual was scored by the count of 150 or so previously reported CMV-associated TCRbeta sequences and the total productive distinct TCRbeta count. A beta-binomial model was reimplemented in Python, and scikit-learn random forests with default parameters were trained on US cohort data. Classifier performance on the Belgian cohort was reported as the median AUC with percentile confidence intervals calculated over 10,000 bootstrap iterations. Imported from immuneACCESS, the table was reduced by TCRdb to in-frame sequences with V and J called. These copies leave out some clones; in studies compared against another copy, an unresolved V gene accounts for under half, and the cause of the remainder is not known. That table is the source of V, J and clone size, and D and trimming were worked out from the DNA. Here the sample has almost 45,000 clones; around three quarters occur a single time. Together, the top ten hold 1% to 1.3% of the sample.

A FACSAria II was used to sort memory CD4+ T cells, defined as single viable CD3+CD4+CD8-CD45RO+ cells. CMV serostatus was determined using a Roche Elecsys assay that detects serum IgG against CMV pp150, pp28, p38 and p52. Once the samples were thawed, total CD4+ T cells were enriched through positive selection using CD4 magnetic microbeads. The samples came from a different study that was designed specifically to examine the CD4+ T cell memory repertoire. Peripheral blood mononuclear cells were isolated and cryopreserved according to standard operating procedures, and serum was kept at -80 degrees C. Staining used CD3-PerCP (BW264/56), CD4-APC (RPA-T4), CD45RO-PE (UCHT1) and CD8-Pacific Orange (3B5) antibodies, with Sytox blue excluding non-viable cells. This clonotype was obtained from an adult in good health and CMV-seronegative. Sequencing was performed on memory CD4+ T cells from blood.

The nucleotides read TGCGCCAGCAGCCCTTATCAATCAGGGACGCAGCCCCAGCATTTT. Its amino acids are CASSPYQSGTQPQHF. The chain is made from TRBV4-3 and TRBJ1-5, with a weak D call of TRBD1 (5 bases match). Measured from the cysteine to the phenylalanine, the CDR3 is 15 residues long. Of all the DNA, just the CDR3 is kept, 45 bases in frame from base 1. Via the germline V gene, CDR1 is LGHNA and CDR2 YSLEER. V is shortened by 4 bases, J by 7 bases, and the region joining them spans 17 bases.